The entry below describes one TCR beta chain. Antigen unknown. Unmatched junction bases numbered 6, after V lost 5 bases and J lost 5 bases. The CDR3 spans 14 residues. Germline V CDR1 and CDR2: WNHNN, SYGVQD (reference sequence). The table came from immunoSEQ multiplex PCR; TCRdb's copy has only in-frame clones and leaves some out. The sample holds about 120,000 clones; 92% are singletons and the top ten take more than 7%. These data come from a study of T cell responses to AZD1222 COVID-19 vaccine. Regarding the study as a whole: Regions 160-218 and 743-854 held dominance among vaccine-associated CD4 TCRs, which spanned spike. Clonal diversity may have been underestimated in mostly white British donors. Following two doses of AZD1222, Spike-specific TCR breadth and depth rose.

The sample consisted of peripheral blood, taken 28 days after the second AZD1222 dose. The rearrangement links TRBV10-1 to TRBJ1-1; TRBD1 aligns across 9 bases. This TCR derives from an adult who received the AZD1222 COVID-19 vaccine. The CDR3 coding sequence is TGCGCCAGCAGTAGAGACAGGGGGTGGACTGAAGCTTTCTTT. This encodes CASSRDRGWTEAFF.